A single sample is the source of the 18 T cell receptor beta chains below, sequenced in a study of blood T cell repertoires in COVID-19. Sequenced by immunoSEQ multiplex PCR; TCRdb stores in-frame clones only, minus some. The profile shows around 210,000 clones, about 79% of them singletons. Source material: peripheral blood. The receptor source for this set is a human donor in a cohort sampled during active COVID-19.

In DNA form, the CDR3 reads TGTGCCAGCAGTTTACGTCGTAGCACCGGGGAGCTGTTTTTT. Its protein is CASSLRRSTGELFF. The rearrangement uses TRBV28 and TRBJ2-2, with unresolved D. The CDR3 covers 14 residues. V was pared by 2 bases and J by 4 bases, with 8 bases between. Per the germline V gene, CDR1 is MDHEN and CDR2 is SYDVKM.

The chain couples TRBV2 to TRBJ2-2, with a tentative D call TRBD2 (5 bases). CDR1 is SNHLY and CDR2 is FYNNEI in the germline V gene. This CDR3 contains 14 residues. V gave up 5 bases and J gave up 5 bases, with 12 bases separating them. CDR3 nucleotide sequence: TGTGCCAGCAGTTTAAGCCCGGGGACCGGGGAGCTGTTTTTT. Amino acids: CASSLSPGTGELFF.

The V and J genes are TRBV5-6 and TRBJ2-7; 8 nucleotides agree with TRBD2. Trimming cost V 4 bases and J 0 bases; bases outside gene matches: 3. The CDR3 has 14 amino acids. Germline assignment: CDR1 SGHDT and CDR2 YYEEEE. The chain's CDR3 is CASSLSGNSYEQYF. In DNA, the CDR3 is TGTGCCAGCAGCCTTAGCGGGAACTCCTACGAGCAGTACTTC.

This clone has a single count. V is TRBV10-3 and J is TRBJ2-1, with 7 bases fitting TRBD2. Unmatched junction bases numbered 9, after V lost 3 bases and J lost 10 bases. The germline V gene encodes CDR1 ENHRY and CDR2 SYGVKD. There are 14 residues in the CDR3. CDR3: CAISESTSTEEQFF. CDR3 DNA sequence: TGTGCCATCAGTGAATCGACTAGCACAGAAGAGCAGTTCTTC.

V gene TRBV19 combines with J gene TRBJ1-2; a possible D gene is TRBD1 (5 bases). The germline gives CDR1 LNHDA, CDR2 SQIVND (reference sequence). This CDR3 is built from 14 residues. Trimming cost V 7 bases and J 0 bases, with 12 bases left between them. In nucleotides, the CDR3 is TGTGCCAGTACCCGGGACTCAGCTAACTATGGCTACACCTTC. The encoded protein is CASTRDSANYGYTF.

The gene calls are TRBV18 and TRBJ2-7; 8 bases match TRBD2. From germline, CDR1 is KGHSH and CDR2 LQKENI. CDR3 length: 20 amino acids. With V trimmed by 0 bases and J by 3 bases, 19 bases remained unmatched. This CDR3 reads CASSPPNKSGSRQRFYEQYF. CDR3 nucleotide sequence: TGTGCCAGCTCACCACCGAATAAGAGCGGGAGCCGACAAAGGTTCTACGAGCAGTACTTC. Drawing the rest from reference TRBV18 and TRBJ2-7, the complete variable domain is NAGVMQNPRHLVRRRGQEARLRCSPMKGHSHVYWYRQLPEEGLKFMVYLQKENIIDESGMPKERFSAEFPKEGPSILRIQQVVRGDSAAYFCASSPPNKSGSRQRFYEQYFGPGTRLTVT.

J is TRBJ2-7 and V is TRBV2, with D possibly being TRBD1 (5 bases). Germline loops: CDR1 SNHLY, CDR2 FYNNEI. There are 14 residues in the CDR3. V lost 4 bases, J lost 2 bases, and 12 bases lay in between. CDR3 in amino acids: CASSVTWGPYEQYF. CDR3 bases: TGTGCCAGCAGTGTGACGTGGGGCCCCTACGAGCAGTACTTC.

V and J are TRBV29-1 and TRBJ2-2; 8 bases agree with TRBD2. The germline gives CDR1 SQVTM, CDR2 ANQGSEA. Trimming cost V 2 bases and J 2 bases; bases outside gene matches: 4. The CDR3 totals 15 residues. CDR3 nucleotide sequence: TGCAGCGTTGAAACTAGCGGTATAAACACCGGGGAGCTGTTTTTT. This translates into CSVETSGINTGELFF.

This clone was observed a handful of times. This chain's CDR3 is CASSQVQVNYGYTF. CDR3 DNA: TGCGCCAGCAGCCAAGTACAGGTTAACTATGGCTACACCTTC. The chain joins TRBV4-1 to TRBJ1-2, with D maybe TRBD1 (5 bases). The germline gives CDR1 MGHRA, CDR2 YSYEKL. The CDR3 contains 14 residues. The V end was cut by 1 base, the J end by 1 base, with 7 bases between.

This chain joins TRBV28 and TRBJ2-4; the D gene is possibly TRBD1 (5 bases). There are 18 residues in the CDR3. Trimming pared 5 bases from V and 0 bases from J, leaving 20 bases between. Per the germline V gene, CDR1 is MDHEN and CDR2 is SYDVKM. CDR3 in DNA: TGTGCCAGCAGTCATCTTCGGCAGGGCGCCTTAGCCAAAAACATTCAGTACTTC. Translated: CASSHLRQGALAKNIQYF.

The J gene is TRBJ2-1, the V gene TRBV19; D remains unclear. CDR3 length equals 15 residues. The ends were cut back, 1 base at V and 0 bases at J, with 7 bases in the middle. In germline, CDR1 is LNHDA, CDR2 SQIVND (reference sequence). The CDR3: CASSIVPSSYNEQFF. As DNA, the CDR3 is TGTGCCAGTAGTATAGTGCCCAGCTCCTACAATGAGCAGTTCTTC.

V gene TRBV27 combines with J gene TRBJ2-1; 10 bases line up with TRBD2. This CDR3 is 17 amino acids long. Germline assignment: CDR1 MNHEY and CDR2 SMNVEV (reference sequence). V lost 6 bases and J lost 3; bases outside the gene matches: 11. The CDR3 loop reads CASSLTYLAGGYNEQFF. The CDR3 bases are TGTGCCAGCAGCCTCACCTATTTAGCGGGGGGCTACAATGAGCAGTTCTTC.

V usage is TRBV3-1 (or the pseudogene TRBV3-2) and J usage is TRBJ2-1; 7 positions agree with TRBD2. CDR3 length: 17 amino acids. Germline CDR1 and CDR2: LGHDT and YNNKEL (reference sequence). After removal of 3 bases from V and 5 bases from J, the junction contained 13 bases not matched to a gene. This CDR3 reads CASSHTETSSGNNEQFF. For the CDR3, the DNA is TGTGCCAGCAGCCACACCGAGACTAGCTCAGGAAACAATGAGCAGTTCTTC.

V is TRBV5-1 and J is TRBJ1-6; no reliable D call. Germline V gives CDR1 SGHRS, CDR2 YFSETQ. The CDR3 is 14 amino acids. V lost 1 base and J 5 bases, leaving 7 bases between the germline ends. CDR3 in amino acids: CASSLYPNNSPLHF. CDR3 bases: TGCGCCAGCAGCTTGTACCCTAATAATTCACCCCTCCACTTT.

V is TRBV20-1 and J is TRBJ2-7; 7 positions match TRBD2. This CDR3 has 16 amino acids. The J segment lost 1 base and the V segment lost 3 bases, leaving 12 bases of the junction unmatched. Germline-derived CDR1 and CDR2 are DFQATT and SNEGSKA (reference sequence). CDR3 nucleotide sequence: TGCAGTGCTAGTTCGTCGGCTAGCGGCATTTCCTACGAGCAGTACTTC. This encodes CSASSSASGISYEQYF.

The chain links TRBV5-1 to TRBJ1-2; 8 positions agree with TRBD1. CDR1 is SGHRS and CDR2 is YFSETQ in the germline V gene. CDR3 length: 14 residues. Losses at the gene ends were 6 bases for V and 3 bases for J; bases not matched to a gene: 7. The DNA of the CDR3 is TGCGCCAGCACCCGATTGGGACAGGACTATGGCTACACCTTC. Its protein is CASTRLGQDYGYTF.

This rearrangement joins TRBV6-1 to TRBJ1-3, with 8 bases fitting TRBD1. CDR3 length: 15 residues. The germline gives CDR1 MNHNS, CDR2 SASEGT. Trimming cost V 3 bases and J 2 bases; bases outside gene matches: 3. The CDR3 here is CASSERTGTGNTIYF. CDR3 nucleotide sequence: TGTGCCAGCAGTGAGAGGACAGGGACTGGAAACACCATATATTTT.

The gene calls are TRBV12-3 or TRBV12-4 and TRBJ2-7; weak D call: TRBD2 (6 bases). V was clipped by 3 bases and J by 5 bases, with 11 bases between them. The length of the CDR3 is 13 residues. CDR3 nucleotide sequence: TGTGCCAGCAGTTTCGCGGGGTCCGACGAGCAGTACTTC. It encodes CASSFAGSDEQYF.